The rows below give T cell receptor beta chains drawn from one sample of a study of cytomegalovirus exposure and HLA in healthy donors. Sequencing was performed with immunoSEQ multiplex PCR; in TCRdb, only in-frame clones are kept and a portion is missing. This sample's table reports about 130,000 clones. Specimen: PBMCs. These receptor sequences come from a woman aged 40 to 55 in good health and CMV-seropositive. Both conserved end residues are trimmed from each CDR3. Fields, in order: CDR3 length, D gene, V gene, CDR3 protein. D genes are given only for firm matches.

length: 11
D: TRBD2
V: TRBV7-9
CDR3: ASSLSGEETQY

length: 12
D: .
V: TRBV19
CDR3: ASSRRQDLETQY

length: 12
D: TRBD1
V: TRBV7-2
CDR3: ASSGTGAPYGYT

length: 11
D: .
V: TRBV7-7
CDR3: ASSLSGTGELF

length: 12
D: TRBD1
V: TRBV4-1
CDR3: ASSHRQGQETQY

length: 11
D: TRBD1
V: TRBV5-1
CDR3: ASSGDSPYGYT

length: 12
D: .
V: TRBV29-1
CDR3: SVEVEANTGELF

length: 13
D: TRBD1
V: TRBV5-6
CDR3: ASSLAQGVQDTQY

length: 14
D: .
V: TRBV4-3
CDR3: ASSQDLGEGNQPQH

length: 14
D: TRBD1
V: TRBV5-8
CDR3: ASTSRRTGVSYEQY

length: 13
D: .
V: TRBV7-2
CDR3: ASSLAGQHTDTQY

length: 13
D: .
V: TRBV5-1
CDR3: ASSLGASGANVLT

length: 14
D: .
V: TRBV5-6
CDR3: ASSLGRRRYQETQY

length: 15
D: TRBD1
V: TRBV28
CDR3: ASRGTASSSALYEQY

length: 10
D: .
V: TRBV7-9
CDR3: ASSLVGEKLF

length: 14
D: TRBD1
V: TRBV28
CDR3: ASSPHLTGGNQPQH

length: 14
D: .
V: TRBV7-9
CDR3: ASSLIRTGRDDEQF

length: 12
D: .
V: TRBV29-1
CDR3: SVLERDRDYGYT

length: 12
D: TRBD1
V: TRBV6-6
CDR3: ASSYSGTEETQY

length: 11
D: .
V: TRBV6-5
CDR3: ASTPPVSETQY

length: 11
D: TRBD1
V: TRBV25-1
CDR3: ASGTGYGSPLH

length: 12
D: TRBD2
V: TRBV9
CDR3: ASSVEGGNNEQF

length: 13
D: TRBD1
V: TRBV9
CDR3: ASSVTGTGARKLF

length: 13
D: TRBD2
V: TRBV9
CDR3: ASSQGLAGSYEQY

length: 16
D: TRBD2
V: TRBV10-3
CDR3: AISPRLVAGAITGELF

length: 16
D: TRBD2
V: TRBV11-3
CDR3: ASSLEGAGGPQYNEQF

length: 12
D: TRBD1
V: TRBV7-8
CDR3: ASSHRGASYGYT

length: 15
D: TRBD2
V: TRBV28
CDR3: ASSLAGGPGVADTQY

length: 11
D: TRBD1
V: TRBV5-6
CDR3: ASSYGTVYEQY

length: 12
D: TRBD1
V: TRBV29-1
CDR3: STSGQGSSYEQY

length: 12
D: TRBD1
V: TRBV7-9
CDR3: ASSLGDRMYEQY

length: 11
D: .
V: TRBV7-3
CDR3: ASSLTQFNEQF

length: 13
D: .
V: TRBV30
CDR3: AWSRQPFSNQPQH

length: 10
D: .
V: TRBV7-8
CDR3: ASSPTGTEAF

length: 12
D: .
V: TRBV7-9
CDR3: ASSLTEASYEQY

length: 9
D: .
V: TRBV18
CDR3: ASSPGVEAF

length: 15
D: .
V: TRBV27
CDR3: ASSLSMQGLTNEKLF

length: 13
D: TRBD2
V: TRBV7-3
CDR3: ASSAQAGGYNEQF

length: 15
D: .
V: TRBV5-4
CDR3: ASSLTSRALAKNIQY

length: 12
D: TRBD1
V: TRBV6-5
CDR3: ASRRTGYSYEQY

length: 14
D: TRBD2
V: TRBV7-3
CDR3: ASSRRTSGHADTQY

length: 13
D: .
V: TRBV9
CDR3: ASSVRAGPTYEQY

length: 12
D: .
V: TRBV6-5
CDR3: ASSYSFSGNTIY

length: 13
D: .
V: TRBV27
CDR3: ASSSLSAAGETQY

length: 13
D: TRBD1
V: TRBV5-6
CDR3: ASSLDRGLADTQY

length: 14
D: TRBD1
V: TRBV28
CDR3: ASSPMPGQGTHGYT

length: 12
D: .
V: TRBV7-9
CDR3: ASSSGATNEKLF

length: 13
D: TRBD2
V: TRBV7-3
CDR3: ASSLQAGGSGELF

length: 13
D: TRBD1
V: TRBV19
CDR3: ASSFRTGASYEQY

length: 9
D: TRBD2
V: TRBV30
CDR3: AWRLAGGQY

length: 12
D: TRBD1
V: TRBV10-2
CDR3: ASRAPGQNYGYT

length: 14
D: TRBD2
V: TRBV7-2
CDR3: ASSFSGGLSYNEQF

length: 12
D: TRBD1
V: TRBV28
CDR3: ASSLWDRVTEAF

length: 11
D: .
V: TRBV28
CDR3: ASSLPNTGELF